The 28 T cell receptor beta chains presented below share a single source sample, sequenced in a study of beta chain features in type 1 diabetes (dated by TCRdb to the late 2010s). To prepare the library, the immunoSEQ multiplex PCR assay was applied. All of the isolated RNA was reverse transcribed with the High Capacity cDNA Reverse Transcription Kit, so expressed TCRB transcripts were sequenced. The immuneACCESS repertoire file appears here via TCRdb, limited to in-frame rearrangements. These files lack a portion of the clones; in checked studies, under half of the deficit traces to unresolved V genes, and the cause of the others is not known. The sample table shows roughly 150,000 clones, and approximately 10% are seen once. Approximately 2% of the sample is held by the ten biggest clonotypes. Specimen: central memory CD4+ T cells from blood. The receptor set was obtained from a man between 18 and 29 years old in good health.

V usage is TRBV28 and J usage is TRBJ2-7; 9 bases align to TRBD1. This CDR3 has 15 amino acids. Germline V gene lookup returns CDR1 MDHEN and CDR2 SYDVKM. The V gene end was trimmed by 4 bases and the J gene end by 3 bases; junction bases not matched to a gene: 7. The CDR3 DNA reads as TGTGCCAGCAGTTCCCCCGGGACAGGGTTCTACGAGCAGTACTTC. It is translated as CASSSPGTGFYEQYF. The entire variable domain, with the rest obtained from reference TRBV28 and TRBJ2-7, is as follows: DVKVTQSSRYLVKRTGEKVFLECVQDMDHENMFWYRQDPGLGLRLIYFSYDVKMKEKGDIPEGYSVSREKKERFSLILESASTNQTSMYLCASSSPGTGFYEQYFGPGTRLTVT.

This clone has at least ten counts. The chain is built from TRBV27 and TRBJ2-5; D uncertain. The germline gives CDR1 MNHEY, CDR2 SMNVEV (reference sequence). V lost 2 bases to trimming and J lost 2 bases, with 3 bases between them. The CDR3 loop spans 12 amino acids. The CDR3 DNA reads TGTGCCAGCAGTTTACAACAAGAGACCCAGTACTTC. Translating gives CASSLQQETQYF.

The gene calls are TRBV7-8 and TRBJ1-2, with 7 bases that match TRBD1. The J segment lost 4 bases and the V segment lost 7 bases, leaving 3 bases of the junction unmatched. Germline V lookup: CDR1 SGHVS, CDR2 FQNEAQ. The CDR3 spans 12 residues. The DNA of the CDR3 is TGTGCCAGCAACAGGGACAGCTATGGCTACACCTTC. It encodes CASNRDSYGYTF.

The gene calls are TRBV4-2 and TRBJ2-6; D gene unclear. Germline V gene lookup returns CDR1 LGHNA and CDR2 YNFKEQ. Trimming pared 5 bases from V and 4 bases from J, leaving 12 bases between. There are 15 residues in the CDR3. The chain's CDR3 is CASSFWQTGANVLTF. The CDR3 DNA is TGTGCCAGCAGCTTTTGGCAAACCGGGGCCAACGTCCTGACTTTC.

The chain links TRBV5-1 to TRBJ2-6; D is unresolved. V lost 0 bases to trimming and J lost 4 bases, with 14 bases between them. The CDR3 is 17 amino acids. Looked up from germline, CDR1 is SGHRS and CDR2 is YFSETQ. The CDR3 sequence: CASSLGAAPGGANVLTF. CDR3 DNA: TGCGCCAGCAGCTTGGGGGCAGCCCCCGGGGGGGCCAACGTCCTGACTTTC.

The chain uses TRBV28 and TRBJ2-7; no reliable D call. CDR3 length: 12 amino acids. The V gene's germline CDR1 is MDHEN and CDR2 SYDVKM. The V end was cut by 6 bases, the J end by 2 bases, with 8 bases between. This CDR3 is CASRLGPYEQYF. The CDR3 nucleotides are TGTGCCAGCAGGTTAGGCCCCTACGAGCAGTACTTC.

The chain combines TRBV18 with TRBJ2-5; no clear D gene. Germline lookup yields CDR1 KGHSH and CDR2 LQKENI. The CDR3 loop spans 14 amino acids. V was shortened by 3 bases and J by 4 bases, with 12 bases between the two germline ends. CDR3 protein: CASSPVSQGETQYF. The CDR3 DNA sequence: TGTGCCAGCTCACCCGTATCTCAAGGAGAGACCCAGTACTTC.

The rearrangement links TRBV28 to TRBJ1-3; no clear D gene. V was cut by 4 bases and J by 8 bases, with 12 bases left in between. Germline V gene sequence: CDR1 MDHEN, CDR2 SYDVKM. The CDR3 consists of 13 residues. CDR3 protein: CASSSGLGHTIYF. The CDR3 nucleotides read TGTGCCAGCAGTTCGGGTCTTGGGCACACCATATATTTT.

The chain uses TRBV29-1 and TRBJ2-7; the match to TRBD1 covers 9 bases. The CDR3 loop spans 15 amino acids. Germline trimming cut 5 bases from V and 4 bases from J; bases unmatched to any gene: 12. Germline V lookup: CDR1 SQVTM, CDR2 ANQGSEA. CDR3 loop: CSVYKGTGTRYEQYF. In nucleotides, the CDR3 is TGCAGCGTTTACAAAGGGACAGGGACTCGTTACGAGCAGTACTTC.

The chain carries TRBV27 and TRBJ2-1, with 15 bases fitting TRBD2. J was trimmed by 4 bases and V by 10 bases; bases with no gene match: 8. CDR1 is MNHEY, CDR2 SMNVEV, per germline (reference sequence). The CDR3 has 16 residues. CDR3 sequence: CATGTSGGSTYNEQFF. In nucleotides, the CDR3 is TGTGCCACCGGGACTAGCGGGGGGAGTACGTACAATGAGCAGTTCTTC.

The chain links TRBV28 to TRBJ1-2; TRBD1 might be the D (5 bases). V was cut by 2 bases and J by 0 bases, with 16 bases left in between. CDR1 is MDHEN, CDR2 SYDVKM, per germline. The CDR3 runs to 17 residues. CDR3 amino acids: CASSLEGTGLTNYGYTF. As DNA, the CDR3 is TGTGCCAGCAGTTTAGAGGGGACCGGACTAACTAACTATGGCTACACCTTC.

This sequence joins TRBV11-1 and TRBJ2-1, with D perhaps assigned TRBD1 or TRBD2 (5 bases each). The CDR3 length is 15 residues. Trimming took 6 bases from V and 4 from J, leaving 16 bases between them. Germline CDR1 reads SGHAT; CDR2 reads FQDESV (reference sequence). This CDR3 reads CASSSFVGVYNEQFF. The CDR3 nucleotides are TGTGCCAGCAGTTCCTTCGTGGGGGTTTACAATGAGCAGTTCTTC.

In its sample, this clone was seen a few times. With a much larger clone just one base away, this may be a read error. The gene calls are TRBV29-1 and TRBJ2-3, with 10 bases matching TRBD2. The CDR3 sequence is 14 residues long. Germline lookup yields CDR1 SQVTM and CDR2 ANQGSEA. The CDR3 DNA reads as TGCAGAGTCGCCACTAGCGGGATCACAGATACGCAGTATTTT. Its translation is CRVATSGITDTQYF.

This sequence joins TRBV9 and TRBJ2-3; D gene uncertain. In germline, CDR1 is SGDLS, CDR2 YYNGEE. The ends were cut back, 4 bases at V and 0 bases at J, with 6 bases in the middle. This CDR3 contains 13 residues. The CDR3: CASSLDSTDTQYF. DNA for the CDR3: TGTGCCAGCAGCTTGGACAGCACAGATACGCAGTATTTT.

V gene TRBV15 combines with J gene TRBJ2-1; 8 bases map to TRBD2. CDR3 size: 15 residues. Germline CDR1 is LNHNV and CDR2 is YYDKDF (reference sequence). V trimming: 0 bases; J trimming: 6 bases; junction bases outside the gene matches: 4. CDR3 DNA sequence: TGTGCCACCAGCAGAGACGCGGGAGGAAGCAATGAGCAGTTCTTC. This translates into CATSRDAGGSNEQFF. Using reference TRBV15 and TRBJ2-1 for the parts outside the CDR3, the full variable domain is DAMVIQNPRYQVTQFGKPVTLSCSQTLNHNVMYWYQQKSSQAPKLLFHYYDKDFNNEADTPDNFQSRRPNTSFCFLDIRSPGLGDTAMYLCATSRDAGGSNEQFFGPGTRLTVL.

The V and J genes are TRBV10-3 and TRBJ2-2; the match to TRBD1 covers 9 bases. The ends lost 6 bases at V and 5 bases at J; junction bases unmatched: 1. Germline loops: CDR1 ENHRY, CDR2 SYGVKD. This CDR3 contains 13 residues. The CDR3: CAIRTGGTGELFF. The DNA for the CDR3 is TGTGCCATCAGGACAGGGGGAACCGGGGAGCTGTTTTTT.

CDR3 nucleotide sequence: TGTGCCAGCAGCTTAGTGTGGGGCCCCTACGAGCAGTACTTC. Translation gives CASSLVWGPYEQYF. The V and J genes are TRBV11-3 and TRBJ2-7, with D possibly TRBD1 on 5 matching bases. The CDR3 consists of 14 residues. Germline loops: CDR1 SGHNT, CDR2 YENEEA. Trimming left V 1 base short and J 2 bases short, with 9 bases between.

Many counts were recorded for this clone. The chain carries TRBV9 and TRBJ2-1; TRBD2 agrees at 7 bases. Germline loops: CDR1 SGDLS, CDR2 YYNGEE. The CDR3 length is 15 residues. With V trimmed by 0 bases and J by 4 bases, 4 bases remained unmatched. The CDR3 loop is CASSVATGGYNEQFF. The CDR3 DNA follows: TGTGCCAGCAGCGTAGCGACGGGGGGTTACAATGAGCAGTTCTTC.

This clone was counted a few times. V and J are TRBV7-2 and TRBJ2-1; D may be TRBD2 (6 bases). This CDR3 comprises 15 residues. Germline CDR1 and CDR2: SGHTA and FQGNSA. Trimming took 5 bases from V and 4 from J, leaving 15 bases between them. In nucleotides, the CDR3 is TGTGCCAGCAGCGCACGCGGGGAACCTTACAATGAGCAGTTCTTC. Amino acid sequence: CASSARGEPYNEQFF.

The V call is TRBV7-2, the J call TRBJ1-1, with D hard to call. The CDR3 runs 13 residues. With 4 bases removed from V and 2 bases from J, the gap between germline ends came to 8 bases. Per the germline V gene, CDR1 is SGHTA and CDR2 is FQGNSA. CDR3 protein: CASSSQTNTEAFF. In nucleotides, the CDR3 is TGTGCCAGCAGCTCCCAGACTAACACTGAAGCTTTCTTT.

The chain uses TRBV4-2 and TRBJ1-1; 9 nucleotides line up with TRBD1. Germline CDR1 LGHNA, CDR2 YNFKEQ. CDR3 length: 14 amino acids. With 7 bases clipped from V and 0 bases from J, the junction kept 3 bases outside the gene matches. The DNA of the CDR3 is TGTGCCAGCAAGGGACAGGGAATGAACACTGAAGCTTTCTTT. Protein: CASKGQGMNTEAFF.

The CDR3 bases are TGTGCCAGCAGATTAAGTAGCGGGGGGCGGGATGAGCAGTTCTTC. Translated, it gives CASRLSSGGRDEQFF. J is TRBJ2-1 and V is TRBV2; 10 bases map to TRBD2. Germline V gene lookup returns CDR1 SNHLY and CDR2 FYNNEI. The CDR3 is 15 amino acids. V shed 6 bases, J shed 8 bases, and the junction held 10 bases outside the gene matches. The full variable domain, rest sourced from reference TRBV2 and TRBJ2-1, is EPEVTQTPSHQVTQMGQEVILRCVPISNHLYFYWYRQILGQKVEFLVSFYNNEISEKSEIFDDQFSVERPDGSNFTLKIRSTKLEDSAMYFCASRLSSGGRDEQFFGPGTRLTVL.

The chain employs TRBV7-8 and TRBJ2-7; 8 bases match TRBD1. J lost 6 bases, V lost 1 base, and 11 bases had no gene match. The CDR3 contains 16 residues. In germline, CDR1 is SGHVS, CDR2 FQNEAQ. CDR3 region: CASSLEGQAARIEQYF. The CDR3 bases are TGTGCCAGCAGCTTAGAGGGACAGGCGGCTAGGATCGAGCAGTACTTC. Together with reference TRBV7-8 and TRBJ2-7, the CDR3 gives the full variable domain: GAGVSQSPRYKVAKRGQDVALRCDPISGHVSLFWYQQALGQGPEFLTYFQNEAQLDKSGLPSDRFFAERPEGSVSTLKIQRTQQEDSAVYLCASSLEGQAARIEQYFGPGTRLTVT.

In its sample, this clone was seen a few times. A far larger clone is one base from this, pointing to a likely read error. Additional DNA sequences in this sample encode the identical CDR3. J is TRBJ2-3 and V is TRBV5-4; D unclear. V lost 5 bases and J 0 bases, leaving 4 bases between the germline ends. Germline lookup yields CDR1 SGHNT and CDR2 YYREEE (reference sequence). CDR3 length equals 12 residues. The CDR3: CASSPSTDTQYF. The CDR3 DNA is TGTGCCAGCAGTCCTAGCACAGATACGCAGTATTTT.

In nucleotides, the CDR3 is TGTGCCAGCAGCCCGCGGGGGGGTGTGCTGACAGATACGCAGTATTTT. Amino acid sequence: CASSPRGGVLTDTQYF. The chain uses TRBV7-2 and TRBJ2-3; 9 bases line up with TRBD2. The CDR3 covers 16 residues. Germline assignment: CDR1 SGHTA and CDR2 FQGNSA. V gave up 5 bases and J gave up 3 bases; unmatched junction bases: 9.

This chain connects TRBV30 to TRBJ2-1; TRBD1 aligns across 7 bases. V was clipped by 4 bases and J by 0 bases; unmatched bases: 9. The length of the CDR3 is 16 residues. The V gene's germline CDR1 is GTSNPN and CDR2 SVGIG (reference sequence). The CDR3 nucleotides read TGTGCCTGGATGATGACAGGGCGGAGCTCCTACAATGAGCAGTTCTTC. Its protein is CAWMMTGRSSYNEQFF.

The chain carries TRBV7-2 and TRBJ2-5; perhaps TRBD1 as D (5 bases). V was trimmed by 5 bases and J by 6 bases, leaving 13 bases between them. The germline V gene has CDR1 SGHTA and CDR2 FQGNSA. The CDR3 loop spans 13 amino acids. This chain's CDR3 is CASSQGSVQTQYF. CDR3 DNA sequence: TGTGCCAGCAGCCAGGGCAGTGTACAGACCCAGTACTTC.

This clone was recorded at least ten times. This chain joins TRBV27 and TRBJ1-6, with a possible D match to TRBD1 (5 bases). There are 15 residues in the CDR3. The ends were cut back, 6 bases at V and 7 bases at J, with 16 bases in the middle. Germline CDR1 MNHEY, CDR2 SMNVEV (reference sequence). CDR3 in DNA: TGTGCCAGCAGCGACAGAGGGTACGGAAATTCACCCCTCCACTTT. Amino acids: CASSDRGYGNSPLHF.